One TCR beta chain is described in this entry. As yet, its antigen is unknown. Libraries were prepared by immunoSEQ multiplex PCR; TCRdb keeps only in-frame clonotypes and omits some of them. The sample records 52,000 or so clones, 65% to 85% being singletons. The entry originates in a study of OX40 agonist ivuxolimab in advanced cancers. At the level of the study: Every 2 weeks, ivuxolimab was infused into the patients intravenously at between 0.01 and 10 mg/kg. Patients with prior anti-PD-1, anti-PD-L1 or anti-CTLA-4 therapy were eligible; 40% had some.

Study-wide points: In the 0.1-3.0 mg/kg groups, partial responders showed among the lowest expansion. The authors also found low normalized T-cell clonal expansion in some nonresponders.

The TCR comes from an adult with an advanced solid tumor such as melanoma, head and neck, liver or kidney cancer. Sequences were derived from CD4+ or CD8+ T cells sorted from blood, sampled in a trial of the OX40 agonist ivuxolimab.

CDR3 DNA sequence: TGCGCCAGCAGTGATCGGCGGGAGGGCTACAATGAGCAGTTCTTC. It is translated as CASSDRREGYNEQFF. This sequence joins TRBV10-1 and TRBJ2-1, with TRBD2 matching over 9 bases. The V and J ends lost 3 bases and 3 bases, in that order; junction bases with no gene match: 3. Germline V gene lookup returns CDR1 WNHNN and CDR2 SYGVQD (reference sequence). The CDR3 length is 15 residues.